The source of this T cell receptor (beta chain) is a study of blood T cell repertoires in COVID-19. Assay: immunoSEQ multiplex PCR; the TCRdb copy retains only in-frame clones and omits some. The data show around 300,000 clones, 70% to 90% seen once. The receptor comes from a woman aged 70-85 years with acute or convalescent COVID-19. Source material: peripheral blood.

The CDR3 sequence is CASSISPGTGDLEDEQFF. CDR3 in DNA: TGTGCCAGCAGCATAAGCCCCGGGACAGGTGACCTAGAGGATGAGCAGTTCTTC. The gene calls are TRBV5-6 and TRBJ2-1, with 8 bases fitting TRBD1. CDR1 SGHDT and CDR2 YYEEEE come from the germline V gene. This CDR3 is built from 18 residues. V shed 4 bases and J 8 bases; nucleotides not matched to a gene: 20. Full variable domain (rest looked up from reference TRBV5-6 and TRBJ2-1): DAGVTQSPTHLIKTRGQQVTLRCSPKSGHDTVSWYQQALGQGPQFIFQYYEEEERQRGNFPDRFSGHQFPNYSSELNVNALLLGDSALYLCASSISPGTGDLEDEQFFGPGTRLTVL.